This entry lists 26 T cell receptor beta chains sequenced from one sample in a study of T-cell reconstitution after alpha-beta-depleted transplantation in children. A TCRbeta library incorporating unique molecular identifiers was prepared. TCRdb re-analysed the PCR reads in MiXCR, keeping a single row per CDR3 protein. In the table there are hundreds of thousands of distinct CDR3 sequences, approximately 11% of which are singletons. The sequences come from PBMCs, collected before TCRalphabeta/CD19-depleted stem cell transplant. The receptors were gathered from a child younger than two with acute myeloid leukemia, due to receive a stem cell transplant.

The chain is built from TRBV2 and TRBJ2-7; D is tentatively TRBD1 or TRBD2 (6 bases each). The CDR3 sequence is 15 residues long. Trimming took 8 bases from V and 7 from J, leaving 24 bases between them. From germline, CDR1 is SNHLY and CDR2 FYNNEI. CDR3 nucleotides: TGTGCCAGCCCTCCTGGAGGGACGGGGGCTAGGGAGCAGTACTTC. This encodes CASPPGGTGAREQYF.

This clonotype was recorded many times. The rearrangement links TRBV6-6 to TRBJ2-7, with 7 bases fitting TRBD2. Losses at the gene ends were 7 bases for V and 1 base for J; bases not matched to a gene: 4. The CDR3 extends over 13 amino acids. Germline CDR1 is MNHNY and CDR2 is SVGAGI (reference sequence). The CDR3 region is CASTLAESYEQYF. In DNA, the CDR3 is TGTGCCAGCACGCTAGCGGAGTCCTACGAGCAGTACTTC.

This clonotype was found many times. The chain carries TRBV30 and TRBJ2-7, with 8 bases identical to TRBD2. With V trimmed by 0 bases and J by 2 bases, 6 bases remained unmatched. This CDR3 is built from 15 residues. Per the germline V gene, CDR1 is GTSNPN and CDR2 is SVGIG (reference sequence). The CDR3 nucleotides are TGTGCCTGGAGTGTGGGTAGCGGGATTCCCTACGAGCAGTACTTC. It specifies CAWSVGSGIPYEQYF.

This sequence joins TRBV9 and TRBJ2-1; 10 positions match TRBD1. Losses at the gene ends were 3 bases for V and 6 bases for J; bases not matched to a gene: 6. The CDR3 is 15 amino acids. Germline CDR1 and CDR2: SGDLS and YYNGEE. The CDR3 reads CASSGQGAEVNEQFF. The CDR3 DNA follows: TGTGCCAGCAGCGGACAGGGGGCCGAGGTCAATGAGCAGTTCTTC. Supplemented by reference TRBV9 and TRBJ2-1, the full variable domain reads DSGVTQTPKHLITATGQRVTLRCSPRSGDLSVYWYQQSLDQGLQFLIQYYNGEERAKGNILERFSAQQFPDLHSELNLSSLELGDSALYFCASSGQGAEVNEQFFGPGTRLTVL.

This clonotype was detected many times. This chain uses TRBV20-1 with TRBJ2-3; D possibly corresponds to TRBD2 (5 bases). There are 13 residues in the CDR3. Germline CDR1 DFQATT, CDR2 SNEGSKA (reference sequence). Trimming took 5 bases from V and 0 from J, leaving 9 bases between them. The CDR3 loop is CSAPRESTDTQYF. Written as DNA, the CDR3 is TGCAGTGCTCCGAGGGAGAGCACAGATACGCAGTATTTT.

This clonotype showed up many times. The chain carries TRBV28 and TRBJ1-1, with 7 bases matching TRBD1. CDR1 is MDHEN, CDR2 SYDVKM, per germline. This CDR3 comprises 18 residues. Trimming took 7 bases from V and 2 from J; bases not matched to a gene: 19. The CDR3 bases are TGTGCCAGCACACTGTTTAGGGGGTCAAAGGGGGCTAACACTGAAGCTTTCTTT. It encodes CASTLFRGSKGANTEAFF.

This clonotype was counted at least ten times. The chain joins TRBV7-2 to TRBJ2-1, with D possibly TRBD2 on 7 matching bases. Trimming pared 2 bases from V and 3 bases from J, leaving 14 bases between. Germline V lookup: CDR1 SGHTA, CDR2 FQGNSA. CDR3 length: 16 residues. In DNA, the CDR3 is TGTGCCAGCAGCTTACTAGGGGGAGGGGGCTACAATGAGCAGTTCTTC. It is translated as CASSLLGGGGYNEQFF.

This clonotype came up many times. The chain couples TRBV5-1 to TRBJ2-3; weak D call: TRBD2 (6 bases). CDR1 and CDR2 from the germline V gene are SGHRS and YFSETQ. The CDR3 spans 14 residues. The V end was cut by 0 bases, the J end by 5 bases, with 10 bases between. The CDR3 DNA follows: TGCGCCAGCAGCTTGGGCGGGACTGAAGATACGCAGTATTTT. Its protein product is CASSLGGTEDTQYF.

Many counts were recorded for this clonotype. The CDR3 DNA is TGTGCCAGCAGTCCGAAAATGAACACCGGGGAGCTGTTTTTT. It translates to CASSPKMNTGELFF. The chain joins TRBV12-3 or TRBV12-4 to TRBJ2-2, with D unclear. V dropped 5 bases and J dropped 1 base, with 8 bases sitting between them. The CDR3 is 14 residues long.

This clonotype was seen at least ten times. This chain links TRBV20-1 with TRBJ2-3, with D maybe TRBD2 (6 bases). Germline loops: CDR1 DFQATT, CDR2 SNEGSKA (reference sequence). The V end was cut by 4 bases, the J end by 3 bases, with 17 bases between. The CDR3 is 15 amino acids. Written as DNA, the CDR3 is TGCAGTGCTACGCCCCTATCGGGAGTGACAGATACGCAGTATTTT. Translating it yields CSATPLSGVTDTQYF.

This clonotype came up a few times. The chain joins TRBV3-1 to TRBJ1-1, with no clear D. The CDR3 spans 12 residues. V gave up 6 bases and J gave up 11 bases, with 16 bases separating them. Per the germline V gene, CDR1 is LGHDT and CDR2 is YNNKEL (reference sequence). The DNA of the CDR3 is TGTGCCAGCAGGTCCAATGTTTCTCCGGCTTTCTTT. Amino acid sequence: CASRSNVSPAFF. The variable domain in full, completed from reference TRBV3-1 and TRBJ1-1, reads DTAVSQTPKYLVTQMGNDKSIKCEQNLGHDTMYWYKQDSKKFLKIMFSYNNKELIINETVPNRFSPKSPDKAHLNLHINSLELGDSAVYFCASRSNVSPAFFGQGTRLTVV.

About this clonotype: Sequence at one end of the junction differs from germline and may be a read error. The genes are TRBV18 and TRBJ1-1; D not resolved. This CDR3 comprises 15 residues. Germline CDR1 is KGHSH and CDR2 is LQKENI. The CDR3 loop reads CASSPPGLGNAEAFF. The CDR3 DNA follows: TGTGCCAGCTCACCACCGGGGTTGGGGAACGCTGAAGCTTTCTTT.

This clonotype appeared many times. This chain uses TRBV4-2 with TRBJ2-2; D is uncertain. CDR1 and CDR2 (germline): LGHNA, YNFKEQ. V was cut by 0 bases and J by 7 bases, with 18 bases left in between. The CDR3 has 17 amino acids. The CDR3 loop is CASSQEASTPGIGELFF. The DNA of the CDR3 is TGTGCCAGCAGCCAAGAAGCTTCTACGCCTGGGATCGGGGAGCTGTTTTTT.

This clonotype was seen at least ten times. The chain employs TRBV5-1 and TRBJ2-1; 7 bases line up with TRBD1. The CDR3 spans 14 residues. With 4 bases clipped from V and 6 bases from J, the junction kept 7 bases outside the gene matches. Germline V gives CDR1 SGHRS, CDR2 YFSETQ. The CDR3 bases are TGCGCCAGCAGCCCCGGACAGGCAGGCAATGAGCAGTTCTTC. Its translation: CASSPGQAGNEQFF.

This chain connects TRBV28 to TRBJ2-7; D is unresolved. CDR1 and CDR2 (germline): MDHEN, SYDVKM. V lost 3 bases and J 0 bases, leaving 9 bases between the germline ends. This CDR3 is built from 14 residues. Here the CDR3 DNA reads TGTGCCAGCAGTTTGCCGGAGTACTCCTACGAGCAGTACTTC. Its translation is CASSLPEYSYEQYF. Full variable domain (rest looked up from reference TRBV28 and TRBJ2-7): DVKVTQSSRYLVKRTGEKVFLECVQDMDHENMFWYRQDPGLGLRLIYFSYDVKMKEKGDIPEGYSVSREKKERFSLILESASTNQTSMYLCASSLPEYSYEQYFGPGTRLTVT.

This clonotype has a handful of counts. This rearrangement joins TRBV11-3 to TRBJ2-3; TRBD2 matches 9 bases. Germline assignment: CDR1 SGHNT and CDR2 YENEEA. The CDR3 runs 17 residues. J gave up 5 bases and V 5 bases, and 14 bases lay outside the gene matches. This CDR3 reads CASSPRSGGRALDTQYF. The DNA of the CDR3 is TGTGCCAGCAGCCCCCGATCTGGCGGGAGGGCCTTAGATACGCAGTATTTT.

This clonotype was detected many times. V is TRBV5-1 and J is TRBJ1-3; TRBD1 matches 9 bases. Germline V gene data show CDR1 as SGHRS and CDR2 as YFSETQ. This CDR3 spans 17 amino acids. The V gene end was trimmed by 2 bases and the J gene end by 2 bases; junction bases not matched to a gene: 8. The CDR3 DNA reads TGCGCCAGCAGCTTACAAACAGGGGGCTTGGCTGGAAACACCATATATTTT. Protein sequence: CASSLQTGGLAGNTIYF. Together with reference TRBV5-1 and TRBJ1-3, the CDR3 gives the full variable domain: KAGVTQTPRYLIKTRGQQVTLSCSPISGHRSVSWYQQTPGQGLQFLFEYFSETQRNKGNFPGRFSGRQFSNSRSEMNVSTLELGDSALYLCASSLQTGGLAGNTIYFGEGSWLTVV.

This clonotype appeared many times. V gene TRBV7-2 combines with J gene TRBJ1-5; D is unclear. The germline V and J ends were trimmed by 0 bases and 0 bases, with 12 bases remaining between them. The germline CDR1 and CDR2 sequences are SGHTA and FQGNSA. This CDR3 is 17 amino acids long. The CDR3 here is CASSLARTTHSNQPQHF. For the CDR3, the DNA is TGTGCCAGCAGCTTAGCCCGGACTACTCATAGCAATCAGCCCCAGCATTTT.

The chain links TRBV30 to TRBJ1-6; 8 bases align to TRBD1. V was clipped by 5 bases and J by 10 bases; unmatched bases: 16. Germline values: CDR1 GTSNPN, CDR2 SVGIG (reference sequence). This CDR3 spans 16 amino acids. Here the CDR3 DNA reads TGTGCCTGGTGCATGAGCCGGGACAGGAAGGGCTCACCCCTCCACTTT. It specifies CAWCMSRDRKGSPLHF.

This clonotype was counted many times. J is TRBJ2-3 and V is TRBV5-6, with TRBD2 as a possible D gene (6 bases). The CDR3 runs 14 residues. CDR1 is SGHDT and CDR2 is YYEEEE in the germline V gene. Trimming removed 2 bases from V and 7 bases from J, with 14 bases in between. The CDR3 protein is CASSLAGRFNTQYF. In DNA, the CDR3 is TGTGCCAGCAGCTTAGCGGGCCGTTTCAATACGCAGTATTTT.

This clonotype was seen ten or more times. The rearrangement links TRBV20-1 to TRBJ2-1; the match to TRBD2 covers 10 bases. Germline V lookup: CDR1 DFQATT, CDR2 SNEGSKA (reference sequence). The CDR3 contains 15 residues. With 4 bases clipped from V and 4 bases from J, the junction kept 7 bases outside the gene matches. This CDR3 reads CSATSSGRPYNEQFF. The CDR3 DNA reads TGCAGTGCTACTTCTAGCGGGAGACCTTACAATGAGCAGTTCTTC.

There are many counts of this clonotype. The J gene is TRBJ2-3, the V gene TRBV20-1, with D perhaps being TRBD1 or TRBD2 (5 bases each). Trimming stripped 0 bases from V and 0 bases from J, with 16 bases between. CDR1 DFQATT and CDR2 SNEGSKA come from the germline V gene (reference sequence). The CDR3 extends over 17 amino acids. The DNA of the CDR3 is TGCAGTGCTAGAGATTTCTTGGGGCGGACTAGCACAGATACGCAGTATTTT. Its translation is CSARDFLGRTSTDTQYF.

In this sample, this clonotype is medium-sized (0.01 to 0.1%). The rearrangement joins TRBV20-1 to TRBJ2-1; no reliable D call. This CDR3 comprises 14 residues. Germline V gene data show CDR1 as DFQATT and CDR2 as SNEGSKA (reference sequence). The V and J ends lost 3 bases and 0 bases respectively, with 9 bases between them. The CDR3 DNA is TGCAGTGCTAGCGGGTCGAGCTCCTACAATGAGCAGTTCTTC. Amino acid sequence: CSASGSSSYNEQFF.

This clonotype has ten or more counts. The rearrangement joins TRBV20-1 to TRBJ2-5; 11 bases map to TRBD2. Germline CDR1 and CDR2: DFQATT and SNEGSKA (reference sequence). J gave up 1 base and V 0 bases, and 13 bases lay outside the gene matches. There are 19 residues in the CDR3. The CDR3 sequence is CSARDILAGESSFQETQYF. DNA for the CDR3: TGCAGTGCTAGAGACATACTAGCGGGGGAATCCTCCTTCCAAGAGACCCAGTACTTC.

This clonotype was counted between two and nine times. One end of the junction is discordant with germline, which a read error may explain. V is TRBV10-2 and J is TRBJ2-7; D might be TRBD2 (6 bases). CDR3 size: 11 residues. Germline values: CDR1 WSHSY, CDR2 SAAADI. The CDR3 sequence: CASMTAGFHLF. The CDR3 DNA reads as TGCGCCAGCATGACTGCGGGGTTCCACCTCTTC.

At least ten counts were recorded for this clonotype. The chain employs TRBV7-9 and TRBJ1-1, with TRBD1 matching over 12 bases. The trim removed 5 bases at V and 6 bases at J, leaving 7 bases unmatched. Germline-derived CDR1 and CDR2 are SEHNR and FQNEAQ (reference sequence). The CDR3 totals 15 residues. For the CDR3, the DNA is TGTGCCAGCAGCGGACGGGACAGGGGGCGGGCTGAAGCTTTCTTT. Protein sequence: CASSGRDRGRAEAFF.